This is a list of T cell receptor beta chains from one sample in a study of blood T cell repertoires in COVID-19. The repertoire was sequenced with immunoSEQ multiplex PCR; TCRdb's copy has only in-frame clones and lacks some. The repertoire holds hundreds of thousands of clones, with about 86% as singletons. The sequencing sample was made of peripheral blood. The origin of the receptors is a woman aged 50 to 65 with acute or convalescent COVID-19. Both conserved end residues are trimmed from each CDR3. A D gene is named only where the DNA matches it firmly.

j_call d_call v_call cdr3_aa
TRBJ2-7 NA TRBV28 ASSQTYYEQY
TRBJ2-7 TRBD1 TRBV27 ASSPMGQGAYEQY
TRBJ2-7 TRBD1 TRBV19 ASRPGQRNYEQY
TRBJ1-5 NA TRBV7-8 ASSLARKGRFRRYSNQPQH
TRBJ2-1 TRBD1 TRBV7-3 ASSMTGGFSYNEQF
TRBJ1-2 NA TRBV3-1/TRBV3-2 ASSLGGDGYT
TRBJ1-1 NA TRBV6-1 ASSEEEGWVNTEAF
TRBJ1-5 NA TRBV12-5 ASGLGQSNQPQH
TRBJ2-2 NA TRBV9 ASTKGQNGELF
TRBJ2-7 TRBD2 TRBV27 ASSLNGRASYEQY
TRBJ1-4 TRBD1 TRBV11-3 ASSFPPPRGQWEKLF
TRBJ2-1 NA TRBV5-1 ASSLAADSYNEQF
TRBJ2-7 NA TRBV28 ASSFSVLPGDHYEQY
TRBJ2-3 NA TRBV7-6 ASSRWAGGGTDTQY
TRBJ1-6 NA TRBV28 ASRLLSWDSPLH
TRBJ2-5 TRBD2 TRBV27 ASQTLAGVGTGETQY
TRBJ2-5 TRBD2 TRBV5-1 ASSLVLAGVGETQY
TRBJ2-5 NA TRBV21-1 ASSKVAWGRPSETQY
TRBJ2-7 TRBD2 TRBV11-2 ASSFSTSGIEQY
TRBJ1-5 NA TRBV7-4 ASSLFAGMDSNQPQH
TRBJ1-5 NA TRBV19 ASSQINQPQH
TRBJ1-1 NA TRBV12-3/TRBV12-4 ASNVQIGADPF
TRBJ2-1 TRBD1 TRBV5-4 ASSPTTGAARNNEQF
TRBJ2-5 TRBD2 TRBV11-2 ASSSLTGGGRETQY
TRBJ2-7 NA TRBV6-5 ASTRLGGTYEQY
TRBJ2-1 NA TRBV20-1 SASKAGSSYNEQF